The present T cell receptor beta chain was sequenced within a study of cytomegalovirus exposure and HLA in healthy donors. With respect to this clone: The target antigen is unknown.

Study-wide results and caveats: Immune exposure information comprised only CMV serostatus.

The PCR was carried out with 60 Vbeta primers and 13 Jbeta primers. Original methodology: Unique TCR beta chains numbered around 80 million in a later analysis, with about 9.9 million shared. TCRdb's table, derived via immunoSEQ multiplex PCR, lists solely in-frame clones and lacks some. V, J and clone size reflect that table, while D and trimming were determined from the DNA. The table includes about 150,000 clones, less than 85% detected once. Though probably carrying unrecorded immune exposures, donors were nominally healthy at sampling. In germline, CDR1 is GTSNPN, CDR2 SVGIG (reference sequence). The V end lost 4 bases, the J end lost 5 bases, and 5 bases lay between the germline ends. The CDR3 is 11 amino acids.

The TCR was taken from a man in his fifties or sixties in good health and CMV-seropositive. The V and J genes are TRBV30 and TRBJ2-2; D call uncertain. Source material: PBMCs. CDR3 bases: TGTGCCTGGACAGTGACCGGGGAGCTGTTTTTT. It codes for CAWTVTGELFF.